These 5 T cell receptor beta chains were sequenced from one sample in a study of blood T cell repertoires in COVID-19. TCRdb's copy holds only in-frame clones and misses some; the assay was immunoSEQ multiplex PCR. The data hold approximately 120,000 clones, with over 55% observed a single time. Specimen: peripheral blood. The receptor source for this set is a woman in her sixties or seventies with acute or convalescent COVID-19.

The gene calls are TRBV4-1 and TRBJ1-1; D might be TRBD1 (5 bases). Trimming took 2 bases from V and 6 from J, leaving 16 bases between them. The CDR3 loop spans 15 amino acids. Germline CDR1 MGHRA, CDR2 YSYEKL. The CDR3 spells CASSQHPQGGAEAFF. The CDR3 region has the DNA TGCGCCAGCAGCCAACACCCCCAGGGAGGAGCTGAAGCTTTCTTT.

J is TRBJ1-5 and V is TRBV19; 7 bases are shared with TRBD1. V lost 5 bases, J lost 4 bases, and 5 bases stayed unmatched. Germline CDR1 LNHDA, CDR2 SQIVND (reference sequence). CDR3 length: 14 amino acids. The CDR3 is CASSLDRMNQPQHF. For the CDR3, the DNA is TGTGCCAGTAGTTTGGACAGGATGAATCAGCCCCAGCATTTT.

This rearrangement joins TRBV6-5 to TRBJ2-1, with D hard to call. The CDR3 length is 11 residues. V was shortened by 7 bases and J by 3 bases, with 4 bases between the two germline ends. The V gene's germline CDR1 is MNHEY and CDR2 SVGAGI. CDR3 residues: CASTLYNEQFF. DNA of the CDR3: TGTGCCAGCACCCTCTACAATGAGCAGTTCTTC.

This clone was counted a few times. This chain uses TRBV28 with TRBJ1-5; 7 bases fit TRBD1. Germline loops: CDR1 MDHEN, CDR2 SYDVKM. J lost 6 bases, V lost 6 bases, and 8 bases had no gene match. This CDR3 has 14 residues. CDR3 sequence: CASSTGVLIQPQHF. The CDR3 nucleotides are TGTGCCAGCAGCACAGGGGTGTTAATTCAGCCCCAGCATTTT.

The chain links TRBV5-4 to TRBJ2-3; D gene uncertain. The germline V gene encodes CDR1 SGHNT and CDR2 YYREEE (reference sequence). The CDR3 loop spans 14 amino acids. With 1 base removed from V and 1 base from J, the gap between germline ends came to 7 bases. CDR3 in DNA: TGTGCCAGCAGCTTGCCTCTACGCACAGATACGCAGTATTTT. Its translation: CASSLPLRTDTQYF. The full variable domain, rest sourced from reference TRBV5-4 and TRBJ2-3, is ETGVTQSPTHLIKTRGQQVTLRCSSQSGHNTVSWYQQALGQGPQFIFQYYREEENGRGNFPPRFSGLQFPNYSSELNVNALELDDSALYLCASSLPLRTDTQYFGPGTRLTVL.